This TCR beta chain appears in the sequencing data of a study of cytotoxic CD8 clonotypes in ibrutinib-treated CLL. This clone was found a few times. An end of the junction does not agree with germline; a read error may underlie this. The targeted sequencing depth was 1 in 200,000 to 1 in 1 million T cells. This table comes from immunoSEQ multiplex PCR, and its TCRdb copy is limited to in-frame clones, with some not included. Of about 300,000 clones in the sample, around 76% are singletons; the top ten hold about 6%. Germline lookup yields CDR1 SGDLS and CDR2 YYNGEE. The CDR3 length is 9 residues. This rearrangement joins TRBV9 to TRBJ1-4; 7 bases match TRBD1. The sequence came from a human donor with chronic lymphocytic leukemia. Sequenced material: PBMCs, taken at disease progression, from a patient treated with ibrutinib. The CDR3 DNA reads as TGTGCCAGCAGCCGGGACAGAGCTTTT. Its protein product is CASSRDRAF.